The present T cell receptor (beta chain) was sequenced within a study of cytomegalovirus exposure and HLA in healthy donors. Across the study: Unique TCRs numbering about 87 million, obtained from HLA-typed donors, made up an early data release.

This CDR3 is built from 18 residues. Germline V gene lookup returns CDR1 LNHNV and CDR2 YYDKDF (reference sequence). V was trimmed by 0 bases and J by 6 bases, leaving 21 bases between them. Study conclusions and caveats: Association of a missense DCLRE1C variant with TCR beta V- and J-gene trimming was reported in a later analysis. In all likelihood, a cluster of highly shared sequence variants was a sequencing artifact. For most subjects, TCR beta sequences were reported to predict HLA-A and HLA-B alleles with accuracy.

With 60 Vbeta and 13 Jbeta primers, the PCR was carried out. Repertoires were generated with immunoSEQ multiplex PCR, while TCRdb's copy carries only in-frame clones and drops some. This repertoire shows around 130,000 clones, roughly 88% found once; its top ten account for roughly 2.7%. On this clone: Its antigen is not known.

The sample taken for sequencing was PBMCs. The V and J genes are TRBV15 and TRBJ2-4, with D possibly matching TRBD2 (6 bases). The clonotype comes from a man in his fifties or sixties in good health and CMV-seronegative. CDR3 bases: TGTGCCACCAGCAGAGATCTGTCGGAGGGCCGGCGCGGAAACATTCAGTACTTC. As protein: CATSRDLSEGRRGNIQYF.